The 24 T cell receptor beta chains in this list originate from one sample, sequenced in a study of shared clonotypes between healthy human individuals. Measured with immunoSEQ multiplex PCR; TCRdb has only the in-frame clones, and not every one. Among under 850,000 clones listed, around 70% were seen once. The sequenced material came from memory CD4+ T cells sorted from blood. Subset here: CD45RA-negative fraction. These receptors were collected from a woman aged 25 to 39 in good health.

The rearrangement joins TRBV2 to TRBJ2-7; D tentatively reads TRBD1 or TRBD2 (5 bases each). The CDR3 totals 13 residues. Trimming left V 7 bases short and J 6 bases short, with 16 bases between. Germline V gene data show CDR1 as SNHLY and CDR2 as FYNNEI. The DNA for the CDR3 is TGTGCCAGCAAACTAGGGACGGTCGGCGAGCAGTACTTC. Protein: CASKLGTVGEQYF.

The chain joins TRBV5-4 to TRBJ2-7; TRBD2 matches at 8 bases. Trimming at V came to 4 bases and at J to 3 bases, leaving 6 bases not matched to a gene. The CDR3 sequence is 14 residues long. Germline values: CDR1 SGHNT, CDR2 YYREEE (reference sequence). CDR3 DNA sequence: TGTGCCAGCAGCACGGGACTAGAAAGCTACGAGCAGTACTTC. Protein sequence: CASSTGLESYEQYF.

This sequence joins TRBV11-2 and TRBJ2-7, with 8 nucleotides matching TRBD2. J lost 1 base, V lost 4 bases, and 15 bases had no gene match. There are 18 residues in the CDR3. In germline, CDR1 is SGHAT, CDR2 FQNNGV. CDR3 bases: TGTGCCAGCAGCTGGAGGTTCGGATTAGAGCGGGAGTCCTACGAGCAGTACTTC. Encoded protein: CASSWRFGLERESYEQYF.

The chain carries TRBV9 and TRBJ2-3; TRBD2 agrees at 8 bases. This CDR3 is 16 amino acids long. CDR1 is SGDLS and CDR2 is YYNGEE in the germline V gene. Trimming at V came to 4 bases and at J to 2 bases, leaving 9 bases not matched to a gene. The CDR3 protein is CASSLEAGAITDTQYF. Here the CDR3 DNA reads TGTGCCAGCAGCTTAGAAGCGGGAGCTATCACAGATACGCAGTATTTT.

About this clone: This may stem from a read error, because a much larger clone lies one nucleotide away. The CDR3 coding sequence is TGTGCCAGCAGCTTAGGGCAAGAGACCCAGTACTTC. Its protein product is CASSLGQETQYF. J is TRBJ2-5 and V is TRBV7-2; D is unclear. CDR1 is SGHTA, CDR2 FQGNSA, per germline. The CDR3 totals 12 residues. Trimming cost V 1 base and J 2 bases, with 2 bases left between them.

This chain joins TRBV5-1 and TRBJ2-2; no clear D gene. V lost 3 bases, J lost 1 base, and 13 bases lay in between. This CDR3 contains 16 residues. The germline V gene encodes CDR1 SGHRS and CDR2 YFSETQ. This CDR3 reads CASSSTPMGNTGELFF. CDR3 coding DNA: TGCGCCAGCAGCTCGACCCCCATGGGGAACACCGGGGAGCTGTTTTTT.

The CDR3 nucleotides read TGTGCCAGTAGTATACTGGGTGTCGGGGAGCTGTTTTTT. It codes for CASSILGVGELFF. This sequence joins TRBV19 and TRBJ2-2, with D unclear. The CDR3 is 13 amino acids. Trimming took off 2 bases at V and 7 bases at J, with 8 bases between the two ends. Germline V lookup: CDR1 LNHDA, CDR2 SQIVND (reference sequence).

The CDR3 here is CATQPAGEETQYF. Here the CDR3 DNA reads TGTGCCACCCAGCCAGCGGGAGAGGAGACCCAGTACTTC. The gene calls are TRBV27 and TRBJ2-5, with 8 nucleotides matching TRBD2. CDR3 length equals 13 residues. Per germline, CDR1 MNHEY and CDR2 SMNVEV (reference sequence). V trimming: 10 bases; J trimming: 5 bases; junction bases outside the gene matches: 9.

The CDR3: CASSLSVGPNTEAFF. The CDR3 DNA is TGTGCCAGCAGTTTATCGGTAGGGCCGAACACTGAAGCTTTCTTT. This rearrangement joins TRBV28 to TRBJ1-1; no definite D call. Deletions cut 1 base from V and 1 base from J, with 10 bases between. The CDR3 covers 15 residues. Per the germline V gene, CDR1 is MDHEN and CDR2 is SYDVKM.

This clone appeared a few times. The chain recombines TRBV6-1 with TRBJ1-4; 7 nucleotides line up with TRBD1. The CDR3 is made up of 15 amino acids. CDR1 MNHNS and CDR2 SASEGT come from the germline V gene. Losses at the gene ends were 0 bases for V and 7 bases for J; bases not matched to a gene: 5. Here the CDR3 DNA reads TGTGCCAGCAGTGAAGCGTCAGGGGGAGGTGAAAAACTGTTTTTT. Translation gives CASSEASGGGEKLFF.

CDR3 in DNA: TGTGCCAGCAGCTTGGAGGGGACAGGGACCTACGAGCAGTACTTC. Protein: CASSLEGTGTYEQYF. The V call is TRBV5-4, the J call TRBJ2-7; 9 bases match TRBD1. The CDR3 extends over 15 amino acids. Germline V gives CDR1 SGHNT, CDR2 YYREEE (reference sequence). The junction had 3 bases not matched to a gene; V was cut back by 0 bases and J by 2 bases.

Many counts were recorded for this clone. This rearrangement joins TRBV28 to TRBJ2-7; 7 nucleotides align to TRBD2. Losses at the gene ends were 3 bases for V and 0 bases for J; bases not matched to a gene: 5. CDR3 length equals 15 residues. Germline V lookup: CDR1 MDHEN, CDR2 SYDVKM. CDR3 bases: TGTGCCAGCAGTTTTGGGAGGGTCAGCTCCTACGAGCAGTACTTC. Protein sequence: CASSFGRVSSYEQYF.

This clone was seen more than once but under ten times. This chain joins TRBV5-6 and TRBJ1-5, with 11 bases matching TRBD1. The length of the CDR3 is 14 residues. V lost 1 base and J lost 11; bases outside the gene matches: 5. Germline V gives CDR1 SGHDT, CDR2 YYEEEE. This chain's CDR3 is CASSLMGTGGAQHF. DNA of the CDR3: TGTGCCAGCAGCTTGATGGGGACAGGGGGAGCCCAGCATTTT.

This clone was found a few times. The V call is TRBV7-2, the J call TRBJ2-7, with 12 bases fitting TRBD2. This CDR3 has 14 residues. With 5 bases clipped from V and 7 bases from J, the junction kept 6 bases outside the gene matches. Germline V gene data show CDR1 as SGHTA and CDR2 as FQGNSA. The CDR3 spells CASSPTSGSVEQYF. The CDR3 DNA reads TGTGCCAGCAGCCCGACTAGCGGGAGTGTTGAGCAGTACTTC.

The CDR3 loop is CASRAGTGEKLFF. For the CDR3, the DNA is TGTGCCAGCAGGGCCGGGACCGGAGAAAAACTGTTTTTT. The rearrangement joins TRBV2 to TRBJ1-4; a weak D match, TRBD1 (5 bases). V was cut by 6 bases and J by 8 bases, with 13 bases left in between. Germline V gene sequence: CDR1 SNHLY, CDR2 FYNNEI. This CDR3 is built from 13 residues.

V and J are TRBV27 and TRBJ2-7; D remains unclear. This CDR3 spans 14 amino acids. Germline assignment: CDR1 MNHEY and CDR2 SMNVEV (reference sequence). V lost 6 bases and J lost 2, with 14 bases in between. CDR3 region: CASSLRSPPYEQYF. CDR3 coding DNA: TGTGCCAGCAGCTTAAGGTCTCCCCCCTACGAGCAGTACTTC.

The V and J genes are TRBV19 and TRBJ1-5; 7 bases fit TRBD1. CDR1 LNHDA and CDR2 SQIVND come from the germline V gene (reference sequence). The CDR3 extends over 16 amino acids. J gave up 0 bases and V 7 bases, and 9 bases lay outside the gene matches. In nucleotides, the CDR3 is TGTGCCAGTAACCTCGGGACAGCTAATAGCAATCAGCCCCAGCATTTT. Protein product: CASNLGTANSNQPQHF.

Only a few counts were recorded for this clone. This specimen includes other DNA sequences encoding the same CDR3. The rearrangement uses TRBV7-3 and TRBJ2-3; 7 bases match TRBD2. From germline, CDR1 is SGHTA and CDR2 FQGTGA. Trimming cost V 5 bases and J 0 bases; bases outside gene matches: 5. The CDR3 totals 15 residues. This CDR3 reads CASSPQRDSTDTQYF. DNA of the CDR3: TGTGCCAGCAGCCCCCAGCGGGATAGCACAGATACGCAGTATTTT.

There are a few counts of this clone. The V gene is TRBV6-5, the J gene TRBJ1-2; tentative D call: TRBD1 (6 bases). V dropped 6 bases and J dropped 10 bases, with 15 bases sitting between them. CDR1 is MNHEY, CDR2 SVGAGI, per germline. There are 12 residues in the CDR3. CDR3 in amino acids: CASSYGQSDYTF. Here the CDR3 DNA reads TGTGCCAGCAGCTACGGACAGTCAGACTACACCTTC.

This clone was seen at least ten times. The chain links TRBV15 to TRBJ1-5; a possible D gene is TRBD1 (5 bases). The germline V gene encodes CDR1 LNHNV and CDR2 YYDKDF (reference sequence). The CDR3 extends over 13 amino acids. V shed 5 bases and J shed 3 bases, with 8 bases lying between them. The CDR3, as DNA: TGTGCCACCAGCCGACAGTACAATCAGCCCCAGCATTTT. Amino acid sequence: CATSRQYNQPQHF. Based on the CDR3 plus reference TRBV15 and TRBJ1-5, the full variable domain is DAMVIQNPRYQVTQFGKPVTLSCSQTLNHNVMYWYQQKSSQAPKLLFHYYDKDFNNEADTPDNFQSRRPNTSFCFLDIRSPGLGDTAMYLCATSRQYNQPQHFGDGTRLSIL.

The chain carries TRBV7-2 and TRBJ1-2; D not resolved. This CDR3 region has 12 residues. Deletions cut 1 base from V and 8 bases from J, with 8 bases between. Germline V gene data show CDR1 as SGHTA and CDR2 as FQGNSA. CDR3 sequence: CASSLGRCGYTF. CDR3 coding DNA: TGTGCCAGCAGCTTAGGAAGGTGCGGCTACACCTTC.

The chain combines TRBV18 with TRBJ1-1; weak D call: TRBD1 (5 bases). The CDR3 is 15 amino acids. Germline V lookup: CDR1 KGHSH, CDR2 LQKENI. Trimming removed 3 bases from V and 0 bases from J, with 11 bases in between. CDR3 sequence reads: CASSPGLYMNTEAFF. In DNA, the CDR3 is TGTGCCAGCTCACCGGGACTGTACATGAACACTGAAGCTTTCTTT.

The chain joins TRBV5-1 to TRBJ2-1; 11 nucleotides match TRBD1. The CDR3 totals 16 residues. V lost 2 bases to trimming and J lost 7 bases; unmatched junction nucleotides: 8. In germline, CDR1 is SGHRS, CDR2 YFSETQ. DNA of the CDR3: TGCGCCAGCAGCTTAGACCCCGGGACAGGGGGGAATGAGCAGTTCTTC. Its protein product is CASSLDPGTGGNEQFF.

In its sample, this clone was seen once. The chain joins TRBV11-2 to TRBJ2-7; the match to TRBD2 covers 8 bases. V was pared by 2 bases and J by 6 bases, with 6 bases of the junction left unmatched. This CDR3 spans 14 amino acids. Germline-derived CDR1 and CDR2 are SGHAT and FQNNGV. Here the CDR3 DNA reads TGTGCCAGCAGCTTAACATTAACTAGCGGCGAGCAGTACTTC. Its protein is CASSLTLTSGEQYF.